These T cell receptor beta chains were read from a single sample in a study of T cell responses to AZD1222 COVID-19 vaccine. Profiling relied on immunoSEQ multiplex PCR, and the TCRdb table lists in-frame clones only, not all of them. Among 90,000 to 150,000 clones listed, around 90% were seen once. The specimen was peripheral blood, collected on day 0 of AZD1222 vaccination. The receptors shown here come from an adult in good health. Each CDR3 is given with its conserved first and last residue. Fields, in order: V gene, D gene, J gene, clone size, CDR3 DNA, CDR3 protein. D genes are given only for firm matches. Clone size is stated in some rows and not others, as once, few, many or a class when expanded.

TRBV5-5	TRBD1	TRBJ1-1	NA	TGTGCCAGCACCCCAACAGGGGGCGGTGAAGCTTTCTTT	CASTPTGGGEAFF
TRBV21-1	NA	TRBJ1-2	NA	TGTGCCAGCAGCAAACACAGGGCCGCCTCAGCTAACTATGGCTACACCTTC	CASSKHRAASANYGYTF
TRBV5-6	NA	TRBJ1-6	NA	TGTGCCAGCAGCTTGCGTCCTTGGAATTCACCCCTCCACTTT	CASSLRPWNSPLHF
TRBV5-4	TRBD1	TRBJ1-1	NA	TGTGCCAGCAGCTGGACAGGGGAGGGCACTGAAGCTTTCTTT	CASSWTGEGTEAFF
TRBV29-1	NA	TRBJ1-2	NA	TGCAGCTCCCGTATCCCCGGGGGTCCTGGCTACACCTTC	CSSRIPGGPGYTF
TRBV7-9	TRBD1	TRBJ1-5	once	TGTGCCAGCAGCTTGACAGGGGGTTCCGTCCAGCCCCAGCATTTT	CASSLTGGSVQPQHF
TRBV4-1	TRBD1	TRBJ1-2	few	TGCGCCAGCAGCCAAGCGATACAGGGGGCAAGGGGAGGCTACACCTTC	CASSQAIQGARGGYTF
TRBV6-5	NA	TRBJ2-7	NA	TGTGCCAGCAGGCTGACTGACTCCTACGAGCAGTACTTC	CASRLTDSYEQYF
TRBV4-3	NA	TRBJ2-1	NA	TGCGCCAGCAGCCAAGAAGGGCTGGCGGGCGATGAGCAGTTCTTC	CASSQEGLAGDEQFF
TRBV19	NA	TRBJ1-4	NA	TGTGCCAGTAGTATAGAATCGGGTAGATATGAAAAACTGTTTTTT	CASSIESGRYEKLFF
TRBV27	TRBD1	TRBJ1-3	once	TGTGCCAGCAGCATCACAGGGGTCTCCCGAAACACCATATATTTT	CASSITGVSRNTIYF
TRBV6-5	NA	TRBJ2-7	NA	TGTGCCACCGCCCAAACCCCCGGTCTTTACGAGCAGTACTTC	CATAQTPGLYEQYF
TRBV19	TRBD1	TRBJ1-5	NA	TGTGCCAGTAAAAGTCGGACAGGGGGCTCTATATATAGCAATCAGCCCCAGCATTTT	CASKSRTGGSIYSNQPQHF
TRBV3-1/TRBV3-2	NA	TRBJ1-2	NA	TGTGCCAGCAGCCAAGTTGGGATTACTAACTATGGCTACACCTTC	CASSQVGITNYGYTF
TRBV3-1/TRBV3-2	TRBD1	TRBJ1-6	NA	TGTGCCAGCAGCCCACAGGGGGCTGGTTCCTATAATTCACCCCTCCACTTT	CASSPQGAGSYNSPLHF
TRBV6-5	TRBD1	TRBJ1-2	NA	TGTGCCAGCAGTTTACAGGGGATTGGCTACACCTTC	CASSLQGIGYTF
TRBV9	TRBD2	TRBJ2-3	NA	TGTGCCAGCAGCCCGACTCCGGGACTAGCGGGATCAGATACGCAGTATTTT	CASSPTPGLAGSDTQYF
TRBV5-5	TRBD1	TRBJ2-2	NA	TGTGCCAGCAGCTTAACAGGGGCGAACACCGGGGAGCTGTTTTTT	CASSLTGANTGELFF
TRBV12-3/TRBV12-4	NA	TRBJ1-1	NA	TGTGCCAGCAGTTTAGGGGGGGGTGAAGCTTTCTTT	CASSLGGGEAFF
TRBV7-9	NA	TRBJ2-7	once	TGTGCCAGCAGCCCTGGGACTTTCGAGCAGTACTTC	CASSPGTFEQYF
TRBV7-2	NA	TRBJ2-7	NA	TGTGCCAGCAGCCCAGGACAGGGACTCGAGGCGGGGGGCTACGAGCAGTACTTC	CASSPGQGLEAGGYEQYF
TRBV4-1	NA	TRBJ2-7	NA	TGCGCCAGCAGCCAAGATGTAGGAGCGACAGTCAACGAGCAGTACTTC	CASSQDVGATVNEQYF
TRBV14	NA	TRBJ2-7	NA	TGTGCCAGCAGCCAAGGGTACGAGCAGTACTTC	CASSQGYEQYF
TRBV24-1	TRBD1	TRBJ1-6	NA	TGTGCCACCAGTGGCACCGGGACAGGGGGTTCACCCCTCCACTTT	CATSGTGTGGSPLHF
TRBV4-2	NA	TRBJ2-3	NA	TGTGCCAGCAGCCAAGATGAAACCCCGGGAGATACGCAGTATTTT	CASSQDETPGDTQYF
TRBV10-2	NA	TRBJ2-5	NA	TGCGCCAGCAGTGCCGGGTGGGACGAGACCCAGTACTTC	CASSAGWDETQYF
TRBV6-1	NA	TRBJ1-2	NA	TGTGCCAGCAGTGAAGGCTTTGGACAGAACTATGGCTACACCTTC	CASSEGFGQNYGYTF
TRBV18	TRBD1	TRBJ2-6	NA	TGTGCCAGCTCACCACGTAAGGGACAGGGGGCCAACGTCCTGACTTTC	CASSPRKGQGANVLTF
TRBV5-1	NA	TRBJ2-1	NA	TGCGCCAGCAGCTTGTATTCCAGGGGAGACGAGCAGTTCTTC	CASSLYSRGDEQFF
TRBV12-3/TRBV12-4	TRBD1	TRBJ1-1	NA	TGTGCCAGCAGCAGGGGGCGGGGCACTGAAGCTTTCTTT	CASSRGRGTEAFF
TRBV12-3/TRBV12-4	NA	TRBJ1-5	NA	TGTGCCAGCAGTTCGGATGGGCAGCCCCAGCATTTT	CASSSDGQPQHF
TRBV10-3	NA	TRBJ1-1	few	TGTGCCATCAGCCCCCGGGACGGAGGGACTGAAGCTTTCTTT	CAISPRDGGTEAFF
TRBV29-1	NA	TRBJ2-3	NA	TGCAGCGTTGAAATGGGGGGTACAGATACGCAGTATTTT	CSVEMGGTDTQYF
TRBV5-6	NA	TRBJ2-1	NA	TGTGCCAGCAGCTTCGGCCCGGAAGGTGAGCAGTTCTTC	CASSFGPEGEQFF
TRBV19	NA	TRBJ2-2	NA	TGTGCCTCCTCTTGGGTCGGGGAGCTGTTTTTT	CASSWVGELFF
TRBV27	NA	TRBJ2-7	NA	TGTGCCAGCAGTCCCCTTACAGGAGTGACCTACGAGCAGTACTTC	CASSPLTGVTYEQYF
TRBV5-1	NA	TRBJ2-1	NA	TGCGCCAGCAGCTTGGAACAGGGATTCAATGAGCAGTTCTTC	CASSLEQGFNEQFF
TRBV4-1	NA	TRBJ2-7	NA	TGCGCCAGCAGCCAACATGACAGGAGCTCCTACGAGCAGTACTTC	CASSQHDRSSYEQYF
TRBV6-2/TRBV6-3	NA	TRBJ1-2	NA	TGTGCCAGCAGTTACTCGGGGCCCCTCGGGACTCCCCGCTCCGCCTATGGCTACACCTTC	CASSYSGPLGTPRSAYGYTF
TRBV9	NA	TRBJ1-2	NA	TGTGCCAGCAGCGTAGGTAAAGGAAACTATGGCTACACCTTC	CASSVGKGNYGYTF
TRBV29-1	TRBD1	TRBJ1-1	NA	TGCAGCGCCGGGACAGGGAATCTTGAAGCTTTCTTT	CSAGTGNLEAFF
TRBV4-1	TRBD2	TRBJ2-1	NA	TGCGCCAGCAGCCAAGTACTAGCGGGGGTCAATGAGCAGTTCTTC	CASSQVLAGVNEQFF
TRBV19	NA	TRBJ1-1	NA	TGTGCCAGTAGTATGGGAGGGGGTAGGTACACTGAAGCTTTCTTT	CASSMGGGRYTEAFF
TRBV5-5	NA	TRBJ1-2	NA	TGTGCCAGCAGCGTAGGGACGGCCTATGGCTACACCTTC	CASSVGTAYGYTF
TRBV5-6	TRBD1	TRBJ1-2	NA	TGTGCCAGCAGCTTGGGGGACAGGGGTTATGGCTACACCTTC	CASSLGDRGYGYTF
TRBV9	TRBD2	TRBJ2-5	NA	TGTGATGTGTGGGTAGCGGGGGTTCAAGAGACCCAGTACTTC	CDVWVAGVQETQYF
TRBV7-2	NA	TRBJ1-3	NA	TGTGCCAGCAGCTTAGCCCTAGACTCTATCTCTGGAAACACCATATATTTT	CASSLALDSISGNTIYF
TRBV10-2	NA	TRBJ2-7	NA	TGCGCCAGCAGCCCAGGGATCCCTCTCGAGCAGTACTTC	CASSPGIPLEQYF
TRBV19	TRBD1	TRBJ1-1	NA	TGTGCCAGTAGAGAGACAGGGCTGGACGCTTTCTTT	CASRETGLDAFF
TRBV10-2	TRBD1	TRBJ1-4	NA	TGCGCCAGTTCACAGGGGGGGACCACTAATGAAAAACTGTTTTTT	CASSQGGTTNEKLFF
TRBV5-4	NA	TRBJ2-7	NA	TGTGCCAGCAGAACACACGGGGACACCTACGAGCAGTACTTC	CASRTHGDTYEQYF
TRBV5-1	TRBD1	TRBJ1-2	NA	TGCGCCAGCAGCTCCGCTACAGGGGAGGGCTATGGCTACACCTTC	CASSSATGEGYGYTF
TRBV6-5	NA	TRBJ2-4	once	TGTGCCAGCAGTTACTCTGGCGGTTCAAACATTCAGTACTTC	CASSYSGGSNIQYF
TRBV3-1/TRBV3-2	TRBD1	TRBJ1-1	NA	TGTGCCACCTCCAGGGGGCATCCCACTGAAGCTTTCTTT	CATSRGHPTEAFF
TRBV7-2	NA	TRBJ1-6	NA	TGTGCCAGCAGATCCGTCGGGACGGTGAATTCACCCCTCCACTTT	CASRSVGTVNSPLHF